At least ten counts were recorded for the clone carrying this T cell receptor beta chain. Researchers took RNA transcripts and amplified the TCR beta CDR3 regions from them. The HTBI primer set was used in a first-round RT-PCR of the TCR CDR3. TCRdb reprocessed the multiplex PCR reads with MiXCR, giving one entry per CDR3 protein. The profile shows around 290,000 distinct CDR3 sequences, 13% of them singletons. This entry is derived from a study of T cells in Graves' hyperthyroidism and ophthalmopathy. Study as a whole: Blood was drawn when the patient was first diagnosed and still untreated.

The sample, blood from the first hyperthyroidism diagnosis, precedes any ophthalmopathy symptoms. From germline, CDR1 is MNHEY and CDR2 SVGEGT. CDR3 length: 14 residues. The V gene lost 2 bases and the J gene lost 7 bases, with 11 bases spanning the gap. The material sequenced was blood. The source is a woman aged 25 to 39 with Graves' hyperthyroidism that later progressed to Graves' ophthalmopathy. This rearrangement joins TRBV6-2 or TRBV6-3 to TRBJ2-2, with D possibly being TRBD1 (5 bases). CDR3 region: CASSYTQGDGELFF. DNA of the CDR3: TGTGCCAGCAGTTACACCCAGGGTGACGGGGAGCTGTTTTTT.